This entry lists 14 T cell receptor beta chains sequenced from one sample in a study of early T cells in non-severe SARS-CoV-2 infection (dated by TCRdb to the early 2020s). Library preparation was by 5' RACE. Sequencing took place on a NextSeq 500. TCRdb took the public reads, trimmed them with fastp at Q25, ran MiXCR for clone calling and kept in-frame beta chains. Each entry merges the rows of one CDR3 protein and shows their most common DNA and genes. The sample has about 64,000 distinct CDR3 sequences on record, 7% to 9.5% of them singletons. The top ten hold 13% of the sample. Here the sequenced sample was whole blood, taken at baseline. All receptors derive from an adult who was a healthcare worker with PCR-confirmed SARS-CoV-2 infection or an uninfected control (not recorded which).

This clonotype was seen repeatedly, ten times or more. The chain joins TRBV7-9 to TRBJ1-2; TRBD1 agrees at 10 bases. The CDR3 totals 15 residues. CDR1 SEHNR and CDR2 FQNEAQ come from the germline V gene (reference sequence). The J segment lost 8 bases and the V segment lost 3 bases, leaving 9 bases of the junction unmatched. The CDR3 DNA follows: TGTGCCAGCAGCTTGTTGGAGGGACAGGGGAGAGGCTACACCTTC. It is translated as CASSLLEGQGRGYTF.

The V call is TRBV6-2 or TRBV6-3, the J call TRBJ2-5, with D perhaps given as TRBD1 or TRBD2 (5 bases each). Germline V lookup: CDR1 MNHEY, CDR2 SVGEGT. Between the trimmed V and J ends, which lost 6 bases and 14 bases, there was a span of 19 bases. This CDR3 is 12 amino acids long. The CDR3 reads CASSPNGAVGYF. The CDR3 DNA reads as TGTGCCAGCAGCCCAAACGGGGCCGTGGGATACTTC.

The rearrangement joins TRBV18 to TRBJ2-1; no firm D call. V lost 3 bases and J lost 0, with 3 bases in between. The germline gives CDR1 KGHSH, CDR2 LQKENI. This CDR3 is built from 13 residues. Written as DNA, the CDR3 is TGTGCCAGCTCACCGGTCTCCTACAATGAGCAGTTCTTC. Translation: CASSPVSYNEQFF.

This chain uses TRBV27 with TRBJ1-2, with D tentatively TRBD1 (6 bases). The CDR3 is 15 amino acids. V lost 7 bases to trimming and J lost 6 bases, with 21 bases between them. CDR1 and CDR2 from the germline V gene are MNHEY and SMNVEV (reference sequence). For the CDR3, the DNA is TGTGCCAGCATGCCCCACAGGGCCCCTTCGAATGGCTACACCTTC. Protein sequence: CASMPHRAPSNGYTF.

In its sample, this clonotype was seen many times. This sequence joins TRBV24-1 and TRBJ1-4, with D maybe TRBD1 (5 bases). Germline CDR1 reads KGHDR; CDR2 reads SFDVKD. The CDR3 runs 16 residues. Trimming left V 4 bases short and J 7 bases short, with 18 bases between. CDR3 in DNA: TGTGCCACCAGTGACCCCCCCCAGGGTCGAGGTGAAAAACTGTTTTTT. This encodes CATSDPPQGRGEKLFF.

This clonotype was seen a handful of times. This chain uses TRBV11-2 with TRBJ1-1; TRBD1 matches 8 bases. CDR1 and CDR2 (germline): SGHAT, FQNNGV. The junction had 26 bases not matched to a gene; V was cut back by 5 bases and J by 3 bases. CDR3 length: 21 residues. The CDR3 sequence is CASSQRRAGQGSRLRHTEAFF. The CDR3 DNA follows: TGTGCCAGCAGCCAGAGGCGGGCTGGACAGGGCAGTAGACTGCGACACACTGAAGCTTTCTTT.

In its sample, this clonotype was seen a few times. A read error may produce the germline difference seen at one junction end. The chain employs TRBV6-2 or TRBV6-3 and TRBJ2-1; 11 bases are a match to TRBD2. CDR3 length: 16 amino acids. CDR1 and CDR2 (germline): MNHEY, SVGEGT. The CDR3 loop reads CASTYRPGLADNEQFF. The CDR3 nucleotides read TGTGCCAGCACTTACCGACCGGGACTAGCGGACAATGAGCAGTTCTTC.

The chain recombines TRBV7-2 with TRBJ2-1; 7 bases match TRBD1. The junction had 4 bases not matched to a gene; V was cut back by 5 bases and J by 0 bases. The CDR3 consists of 15 residues. Germline V gene sequence: CDR1 SGHTA, CDR2 FQGNSA. The CDR3 nucleotides are TGTGCCAGCAGCATGGGACAGAGCTCCTACAATGAGCAGTTCTTC. Protein: CASSMGQSSYNEQFF.

This clonotype has a count of ten or more. The genes are TRBV5-1 and TRBJ2-1, with unresolved D. Trimming cost V 0 bases and J 3 bases, with 4 bases left between them. Germline CDR1 SGHRS, CDR2 YFSETQ. CDR3 length: 13 residues. The CDR3 spells CASSLDRYNEQFF. CDR3 sequence (DNA): TGCGCCAGCAGCTTGGACCGCTACAATGAGCAGTTCTTC.

The chain uses TRBV7-9 and TRBJ2-1; 10 positions agree with TRBD2. The CDR3 length is 13 residues. With 8 bases clipped from V and 9 bases from J, the junction kept 7 bases outside the gene matches. Germline V gene sequence: CDR1 SEHNR, CDR2 FQNEAQ (reference sequence). Here the CDR3 reads CASVLAGLGEQFF. CDR3 DNA sequence: TGTGCCAGCGTACTAGCGGGACTTGGTGAGCAGTTCTTC.

For this clonotype: A read error is possible here, since a much larger clone lies one base away. V and J are TRBV18 and TRBJ2-7; D possibly corresponds to TRBD1 (5 bases). CDR1 KGHSH and CDR2 LQKENI come from the germline V gene. Trimming shortened V by 3 bases and J by 4 bases, and 13 bases separated the two germline ends. This CDR3 is built from 14 residues. CDR3 in DNA: TGTGCCAGCTCACCCGGGTTACAGGTTTACGAGCAGTACTTC. Translating it yields CASSPGLQVYEQYF.

This clonotype was detected many times. The chain links TRBV7-9 to TRBJ2-3; D is ambiguous. Germline V lookup: CDR1 SEHNR, CDR2 FQNEAQ (reference sequence). CDR3 length: 12 residues. Trimming pared 5 bases from V and 3 bases from J, leaving 6 bases between. CDR3 nucleotide sequence: TGTGCCAGCAGCATTACAACAGATACGCAGTATTTT. Its protein product is CASSITTDTQYF.

This clonotype was counted between two and nine times. This rearrangement joins TRBV20-1 to TRBJ1-4; TRBD1 might be the D (6 bases). The CDR3 is 15 residues long. Germline V gene lookup returns CDR1 DFQATT and CDR2 SNEGSKA (reference sequence). The V end was cut by 4 bases, the J end by 3 bases, with 15 bases between. The CDR3 sequence: CSATAGALANEKLFF. CDR3 DNA sequence: TGCAGTGCTACCGCGGGGGCGCTTGCTAATGAAAAACTGTTTTTT.

The gene calls are TRBV5-5 and TRBJ1-2, with a tentative D call TRBD1 (5 bases). Germline lookup yields CDR1 SGHKS and CDR2 YYEKEE (reference sequence). The CDR3 is 15 amino acids. V lost 2 bases to trimming and J lost 4 bases, with 15 bases between them. The CDR3 DNA reads TGTGCCAGCAGCTTTTGGTCGGGGACGGGCTATGGCTACACCTTC. Its translation is CASSFWSGTGYGYTF.